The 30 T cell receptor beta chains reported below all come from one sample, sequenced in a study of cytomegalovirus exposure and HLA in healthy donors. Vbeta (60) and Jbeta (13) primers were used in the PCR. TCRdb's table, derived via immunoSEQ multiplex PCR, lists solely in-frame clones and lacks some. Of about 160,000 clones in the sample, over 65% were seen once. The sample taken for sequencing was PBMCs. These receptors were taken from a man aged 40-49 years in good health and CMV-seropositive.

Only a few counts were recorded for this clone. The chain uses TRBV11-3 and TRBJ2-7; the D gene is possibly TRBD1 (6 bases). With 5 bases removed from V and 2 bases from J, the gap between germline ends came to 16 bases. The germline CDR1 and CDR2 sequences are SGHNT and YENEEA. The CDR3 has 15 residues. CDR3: CASSPVTGFPYEQYF. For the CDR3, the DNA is TGTGCCAGCAGCCCGGTGACAGGTTTCCCCTACGAGCAGTACTTC.

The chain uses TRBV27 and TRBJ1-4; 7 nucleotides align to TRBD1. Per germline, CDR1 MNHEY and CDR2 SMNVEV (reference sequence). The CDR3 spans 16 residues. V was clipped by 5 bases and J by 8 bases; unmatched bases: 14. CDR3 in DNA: TGTGCCAGCAGTCTCCTGGTACCAGGGGGTGGGGAAAAACTGTTTTTT. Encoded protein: CASSLLVPGGGEKLFF.

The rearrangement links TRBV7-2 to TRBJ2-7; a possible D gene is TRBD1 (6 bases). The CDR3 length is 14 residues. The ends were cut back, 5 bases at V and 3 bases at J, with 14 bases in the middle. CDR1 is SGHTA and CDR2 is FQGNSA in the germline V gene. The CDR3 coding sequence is TGTGCCAGCAGCCGACGAACAGGGCGCTACGAGCAGTACTTC. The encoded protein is CASSRRTGRYEQYF.

CDR3 nucleotides: TGTGCCAGCAATCTTCTCCGGGACAAAAAACTGTTTTTT. Translating it yields CASNLLRDKKLFF. This chain links TRBV6-1 with TRBJ1-4; perhaps TRBD1 as D (6 bases). The germline V and J ends were trimmed by 7 bases and 9 bases, with 15 bases remaining between them. Germline values: CDR1 MNHNS, CDR2 SASEGT. This CDR3 region has 13 residues.

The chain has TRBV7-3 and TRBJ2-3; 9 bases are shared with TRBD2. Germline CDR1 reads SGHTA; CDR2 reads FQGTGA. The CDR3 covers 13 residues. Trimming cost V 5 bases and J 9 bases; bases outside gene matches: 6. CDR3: CASSPGTSRTQYF. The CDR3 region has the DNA TGTGCCAGCAGCCCCGGGACTAGCCGCACGCAGTATTTT.

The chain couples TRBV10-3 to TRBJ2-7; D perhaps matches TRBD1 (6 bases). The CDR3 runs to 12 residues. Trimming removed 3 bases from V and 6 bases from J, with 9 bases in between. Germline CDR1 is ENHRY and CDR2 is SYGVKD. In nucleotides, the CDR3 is TGTGCCATCAGTGAAGGACAGCCCGAGCAGTACTTC. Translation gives CAISEGQPEQYF.

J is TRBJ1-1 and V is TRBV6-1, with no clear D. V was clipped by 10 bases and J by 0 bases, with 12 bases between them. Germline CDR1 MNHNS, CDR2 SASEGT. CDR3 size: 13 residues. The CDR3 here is CAISLTLNTEAFF. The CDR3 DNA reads TGTGCCATCTCCCTTACACTGAACACTGAAGCTTTCTTT.

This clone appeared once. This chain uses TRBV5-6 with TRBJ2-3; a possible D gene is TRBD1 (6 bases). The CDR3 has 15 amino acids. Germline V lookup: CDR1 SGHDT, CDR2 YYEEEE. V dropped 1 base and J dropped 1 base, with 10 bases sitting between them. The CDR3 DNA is TGTGCCAGCAGCTTGCACAGGGAGCGCACAGATACGCAGTATTTT. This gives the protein CASSLHRERTDTQYF.

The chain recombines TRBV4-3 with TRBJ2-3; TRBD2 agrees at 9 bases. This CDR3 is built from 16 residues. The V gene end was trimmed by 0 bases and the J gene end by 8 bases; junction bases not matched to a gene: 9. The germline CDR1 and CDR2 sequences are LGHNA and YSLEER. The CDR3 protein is CASSQDRLAGKSTQYF. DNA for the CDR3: TGCGCCAGCAGCCAAGATAGGCTAGCGGGGAAAAGTACGCAGTATTTT.

CDR3 amino acids: CASSRNRDGTYYEQYF. CDR3 DNA: TGTGCCAGCAGCAGAAACAGGGATGGCACGTACTACGAGCAGTACTTC. The chain joins TRBV5-6 to TRBJ2-7, with D maybe TRBD1 (6 bases). The V end lost 4 bases, the J end lost 3 bases, and 20 bases lay between the germline ends. This CDR3 has 16 amino acids. Germline CDR1 reads SGHDT; CDR2 reads YYEEEE.

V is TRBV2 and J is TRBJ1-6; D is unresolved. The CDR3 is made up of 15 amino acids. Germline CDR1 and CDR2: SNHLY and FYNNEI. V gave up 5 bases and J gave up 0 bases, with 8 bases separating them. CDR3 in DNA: TGTGCCAGCAGTCCACCGAGCTCCTATAATTCACCCCTCCACTTT. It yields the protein CASSPPSSYNSPLHF.

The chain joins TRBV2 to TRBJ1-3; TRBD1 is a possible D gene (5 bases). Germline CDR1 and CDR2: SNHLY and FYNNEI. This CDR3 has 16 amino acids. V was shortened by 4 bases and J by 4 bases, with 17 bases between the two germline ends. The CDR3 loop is CASSVEWTLQGNTIYF. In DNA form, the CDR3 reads TGTGCCAGCAGTGTTGAGTGGACACTACAAGGAAACACCATATATTTT.

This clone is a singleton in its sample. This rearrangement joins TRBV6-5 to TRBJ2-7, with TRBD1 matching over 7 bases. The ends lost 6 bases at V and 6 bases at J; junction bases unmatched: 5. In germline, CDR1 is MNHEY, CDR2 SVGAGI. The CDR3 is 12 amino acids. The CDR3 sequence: CASSQTGCEQYF. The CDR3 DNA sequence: TGTGCCAGCAGCCAGACAGGGTGCGAGCAGTACTTC.

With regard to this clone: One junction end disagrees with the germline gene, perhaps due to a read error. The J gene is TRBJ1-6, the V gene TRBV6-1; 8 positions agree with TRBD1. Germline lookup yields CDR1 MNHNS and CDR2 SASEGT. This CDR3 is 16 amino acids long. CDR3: CASTERPQGVVSPLHF. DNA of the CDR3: TGTGCCAGCACTGAACGCCCACAGGGGGTGGTTTCACCCCTCCACTTT.

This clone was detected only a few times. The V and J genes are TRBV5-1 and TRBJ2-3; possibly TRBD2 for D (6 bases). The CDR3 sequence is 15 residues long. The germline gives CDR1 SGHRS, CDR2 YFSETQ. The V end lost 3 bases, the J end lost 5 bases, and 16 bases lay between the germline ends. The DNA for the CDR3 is TGCGCCAGCAGCTCCGGGACTCTCGGCAGAGATACGCAGTATTTT. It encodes CASSSGTLGRDTQYF.

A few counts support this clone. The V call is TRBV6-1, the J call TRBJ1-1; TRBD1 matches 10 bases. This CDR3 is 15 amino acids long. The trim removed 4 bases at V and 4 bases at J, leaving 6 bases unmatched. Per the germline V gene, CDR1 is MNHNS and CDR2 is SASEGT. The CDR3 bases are TGTGCCAGCAGTGTAAAGGGACAGGGGACCACTGAAGCTTTCTTT. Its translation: CASSVKGQGTTEAFF.

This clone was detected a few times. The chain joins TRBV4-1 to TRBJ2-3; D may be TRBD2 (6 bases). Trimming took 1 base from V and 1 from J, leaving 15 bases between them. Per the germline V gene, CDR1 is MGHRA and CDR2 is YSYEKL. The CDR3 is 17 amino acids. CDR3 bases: TGCGCCAGCAGCCAAGGGCCTGGGGGGACGGGCACAGATACGCAGTATTTT. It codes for CASSQGPGGTGTDTQYF.

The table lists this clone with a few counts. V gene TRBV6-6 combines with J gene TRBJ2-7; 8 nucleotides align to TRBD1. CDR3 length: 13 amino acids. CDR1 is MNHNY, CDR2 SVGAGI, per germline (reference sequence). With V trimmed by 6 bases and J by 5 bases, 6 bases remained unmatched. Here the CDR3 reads CASRGRGQHEQYF. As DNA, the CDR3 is TGTGCCAGCAGGGGCAGGGGGCAACACGAGCAGTACTTC.

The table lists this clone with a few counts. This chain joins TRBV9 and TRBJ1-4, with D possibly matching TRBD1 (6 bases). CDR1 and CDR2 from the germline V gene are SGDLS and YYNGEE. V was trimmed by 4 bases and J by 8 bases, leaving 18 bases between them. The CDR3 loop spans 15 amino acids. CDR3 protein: CASSPRPGAREKLFF. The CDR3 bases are TGTGCCAGCAGCCCGCGGCCAGGGGCACGCGAAAAACTGTTTTTT. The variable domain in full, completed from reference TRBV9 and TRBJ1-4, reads DSGVTQTPKHLITATGQRVTLRCSPRSGDLSVYWYQQSLDQGLQFLIQYYNGEERAKGNILERFSAQQFPDLHSELNLSSLELGDSALYFCASSPRPGAREKLFFGSGTQLSVL.

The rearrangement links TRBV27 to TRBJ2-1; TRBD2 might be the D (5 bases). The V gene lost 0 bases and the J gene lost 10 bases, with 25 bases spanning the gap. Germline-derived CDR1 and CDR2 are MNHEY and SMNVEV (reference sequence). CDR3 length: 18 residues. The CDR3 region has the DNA TGTGCCAGCAGTTTATCGACAACCGGGATGCCCGTCGGACGGGAGCAGTTCTTC. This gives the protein CASSLSTTGMPVGREQFF.

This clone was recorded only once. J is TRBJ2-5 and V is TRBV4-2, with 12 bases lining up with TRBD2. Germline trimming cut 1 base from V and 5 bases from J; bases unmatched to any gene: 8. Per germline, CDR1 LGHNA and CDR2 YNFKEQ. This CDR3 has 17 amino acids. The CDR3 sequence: CASSQGTSGGREETQYF. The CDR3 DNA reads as TGTGCCAGCAGCCAAGGAACTAGCGGGGGGCGGGAGGAGACCCAGTACTTC.

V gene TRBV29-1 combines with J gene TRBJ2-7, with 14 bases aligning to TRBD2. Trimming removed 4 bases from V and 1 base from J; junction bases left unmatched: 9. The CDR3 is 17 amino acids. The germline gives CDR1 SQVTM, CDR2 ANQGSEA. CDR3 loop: CSVGGLAGVDKSYEQYF. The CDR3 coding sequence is TGCAGCGTTGGGGGACTAGCGGGGGTTGACAAATCCTACGAGCAGTACTTC.

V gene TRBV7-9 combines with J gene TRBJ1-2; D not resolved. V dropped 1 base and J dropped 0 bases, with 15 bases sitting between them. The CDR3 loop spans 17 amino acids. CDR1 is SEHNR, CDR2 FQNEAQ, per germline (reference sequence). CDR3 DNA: TGTGCCAGCAGCTTAGTCCCTAGCGACAAAGCTAACTATGGCTACACCTTC. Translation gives CASSLVPSDKANYGYTF.

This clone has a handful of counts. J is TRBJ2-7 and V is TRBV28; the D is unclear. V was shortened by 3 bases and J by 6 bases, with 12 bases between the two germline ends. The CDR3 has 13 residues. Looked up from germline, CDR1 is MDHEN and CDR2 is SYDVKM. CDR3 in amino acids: CASSLGRSREQYF. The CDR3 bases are TGTGCCAGCAGTTTGGGCCGCAGCCGCGAGCAGTACTTC.

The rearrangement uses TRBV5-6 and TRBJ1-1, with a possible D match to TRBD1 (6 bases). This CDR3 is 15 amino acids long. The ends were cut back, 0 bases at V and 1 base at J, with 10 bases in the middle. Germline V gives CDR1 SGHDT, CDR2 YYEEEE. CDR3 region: CASSLDVRGNTEAFF. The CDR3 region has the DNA TGTGCCAGCAGCTTGGATGTCAGGGGGAACACTGAAGCTTTCTTT.

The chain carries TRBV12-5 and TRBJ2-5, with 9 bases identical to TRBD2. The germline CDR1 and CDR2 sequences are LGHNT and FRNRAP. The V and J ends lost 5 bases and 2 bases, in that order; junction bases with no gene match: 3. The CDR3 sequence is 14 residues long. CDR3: CASGPSGAQETQYF. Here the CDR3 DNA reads TGTGCTAGTGGTCCTAGCGGGGCTCAAGAGACCCAGTACTTC.

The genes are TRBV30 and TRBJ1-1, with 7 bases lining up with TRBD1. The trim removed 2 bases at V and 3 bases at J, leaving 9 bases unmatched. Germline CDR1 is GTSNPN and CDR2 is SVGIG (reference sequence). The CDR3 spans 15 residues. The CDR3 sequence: CAWSRTVTGDTEAFF. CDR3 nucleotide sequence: TGTGCCTGGAGTCGGACTGTCACAGGGGACACTGAAGCTTTCTTT.

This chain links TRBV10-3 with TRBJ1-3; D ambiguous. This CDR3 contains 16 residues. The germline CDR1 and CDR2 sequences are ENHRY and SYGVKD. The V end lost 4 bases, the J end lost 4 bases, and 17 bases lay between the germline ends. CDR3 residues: CAISAAQPPGGNTIYF. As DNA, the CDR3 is TGTGCCATCAGTGCCGCTCAGCCTCCGGGGGGAAACACCATATATTTT.

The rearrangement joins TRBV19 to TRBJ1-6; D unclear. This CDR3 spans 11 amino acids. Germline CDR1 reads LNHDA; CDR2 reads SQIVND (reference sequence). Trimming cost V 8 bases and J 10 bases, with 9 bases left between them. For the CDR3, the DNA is TGTGCCAGTCGGGGAGACTCACCCCTCCACTTT. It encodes CASRGDSPLHF. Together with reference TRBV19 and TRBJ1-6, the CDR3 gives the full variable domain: DGGITQSPKYLFRKEGQNVTLSCEQNLNHDAMYWYRQDPGQGLRLIYYSQIVNDFQKGDIAEGYSVSREKKESFPLTVTSAQKNPTAFYLCASRGDSPLHFGNGTRLTVT.

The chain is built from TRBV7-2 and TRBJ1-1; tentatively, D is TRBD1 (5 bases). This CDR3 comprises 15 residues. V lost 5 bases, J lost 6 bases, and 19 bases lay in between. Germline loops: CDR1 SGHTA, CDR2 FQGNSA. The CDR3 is CASSPGLLRVAEAFF. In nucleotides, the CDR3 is TGTGCCAGCAGCCCGGGACTCCTACGTGTCGCTGAAGCTTTCTTT.